The 8 T cell receptor beta chains listed next were all sequenced from one sample in a study of regulatory T cells in long-lasting Graves disease. Building the TCR beta libraries relied on iRepertoire HTBI primers, and CDR3 regions underwent Arm-PCR. A single record per CDR3 protein comes from TCRdb applying MiXCR to the multiplex PCR reads. The sample holds some 370,000 distinct CDR3 sequences, 20% to 25% seen once. Time point: persistent/refractory GD, antithyroid drugs over 5 years with positive TRAb. RNA from PBMCs was the source of the TCR library. The material was peripheral blood mononuclear cells (PBMCs), obtained when the disease was refractory, from a patient treated with antithyroid drugs. These receptors were obtained from a female donor with Graves disease.

CDR3 sequence: CASGSVAPYEQYF. The CDR3 bases are TGTGCCAGCGGTTCCGTCGCCCCCTACGAGCAGTACTTC. The chain carries TRBV28 and TRBJ2-7; D ambiguous. Trimming removed 8 bases at V and 2 bases at J, with 13 bases between. Germline assignment: CDR1 MDHEN and CDR2 SYDVKM. The CDR3 length is 13 residues.

The chain uses TRBV5-4 and TRBJ2-7; no clear D. V was pared by 5 bases and J by 2 bases, with 11 bases between. CDR1 is SGHNT, CDR2 YYREEE, per germline (reference sequence). CDR3 size: 13 residues. CDR3 DNA sequence: TGTGCCAGCAGAAGGAGTGGTGCCTACGAGCAGTACTTC. This gives the protein CASRRSGAYEQYF.

This clonotype was seen only a few times. This rearrangement joins TRBV6-1 to TRBJ1-5; D is perhaps TRBD1 (6 bases). Trimming took 2 bases from V and 6 from J, leaving 11 bases between them. CDR3 size: 14 residues. Germline CDR1 and CDR2: MNHNS and SASEGT. CDR3 nucleotide sequence: TGTGCCAGCAGTGAACCTGGGGGCGGTCAGCCCCAGCATTTT. It yields the protein CASSEPGGGQPQHF.

The rearrangement links TRBV13 to TRBJ2-7, with 11 bases aligning to TRBD2. With 5 bases clipped from V and 9 bases from J, the junction kept 9 bases outside the gene matches. CDR1 and CDR2 from the germline V gene are PRHDT and FYEKMQ (reference sequence). The CDR3 is made up of 14 amino acids. The CDR3 loop is CASSPGTSGTRQYF. As DNA, the CDR3 is TGTGCCAGCAGCCCAGGGACTAGCGGTACCAGGCAGTACTTC.

This clonotype has a count of ten or more. The chain employs TRBV15 and TRBJ2-7; weak D call: TRBD2 (6 bases). Trimming took off 1 base at V and 5 bases at J, with 15 bases between the two ends. The CDR3 runs to 15 residues. Germline V gives CDR1 LNHNV, CDR2 YYDKDF (reference sequence). The CDR3 region is CATSRVGLALNEQYF. CDR3 coding DNA: TGTGCCACCAGCAGAGTCGGGCTAGCGTTGAACGAGCAGTACTTC. Looking up the rest from reference TRBV15 and TRBJ2-7 gives the full variable domain: DAMVIQNPRYQVTQFGKPVTLSCSQTLNHNVMYWYQQKSSQAPKLLFHYYDKDFNNEADTPDNFQSRRPNTSFCFLDIRSPGLGDTAMYLCATSRVGLALNEQYFGPGTRLTVT.

V usage is TRBV4-3 and J usage is TRBJ2-3, with a weak D call TRBD1 (5 bases). With 2 bases removed from V and 3 bases from J, the gap between germline ends came to 12 bases. This CDR3 has 15 amino acids. Germline lookup yields CDR1 LGHNA and CDR2 YSLEER. CDR3 DNA: TGCGCCAGCAGCCAATTCGACAGTAATACAGATACGCAGTATTTT. Translating gives CASSQFDSNTDTQYF.

Of note for this clonotype: This probably arose from a read error, given a far larger clone one base away. This chain connects TRBV7-9 to TRBJ2-7; D unresolved. The CDR3 runs to 12 residues. The V gene's germline CDR1 is SEHNR and CDR2 FQNEAQ (reference sequence). The CDR3 is CASSLVGYEKYF. The DNA of the CDR3 is TGTGCCAGCAGCTTAGTAGGATACGAGAAGTACTTC.

This clonotype has a count of ten or more. This chain joins TRBV28 and TRBJ1-2, with D possibly being TRBD1 (6 bases). Germline CDR1 is MDHEN and CDR2 is SYDVKM. This CDR3 spans 13 amino acids. The V and J ends lost 5 bases and 4 bases respectively, with 11 bases between them. Here the CDR3 reads CASSLGTLYGYTF. CDR3 sequence (DNA): TGTGCCAGCAGTCTTGGGACACTCTATGGCTACACCTTC.